The TCR beta chain under discussion was sequenced for a study of blood T cells in healthy people across ages. On the study more broadly: T cells yielded about one barcoded beta molecule per two cells through template switching.

Through a sample-barcoded 5' primer and a J-beta primer mix, a second PCR was run for roughly 6 to 12 cycles. One entry per CDR3 protein, called by TCRdb with MiXCR from the 5' RACE reads. The sample includes hundreds of thousands of distinct CDR3 sequences, about 59% of them seen just once. The study's findings and limits: Across samples, TCR beta diversity tracked strongly with naive T cell percentage. Higher diversity, along with more naive CD4+ cells, distinguished long-lived donors from aged donors.

V was trimmed by 5 bases and J by 3 bases, leaving 7 bases between them. Germline assignment: CDR1 SGHTA and CDR2 FQGNSA. CDR3 size: 12 residues. This clonotype was recorded a few times. Its antigen is unknown. The sequenced sample consisted of blood. The chain recombines TRBV7-2 with TRBJ1-2; D unresolved. The clonotype comes from a man aged 25-45 years in good health. This chain's CDR3 is CASSPLDYGYTF. CDR3 bases: TGTGCCAGCAGCCCTCTGGACTATGGCTACACCTTC.